The present TCR beta chain was sequenced within a study of blood T cell repertoires in COVID-19. The data were produced by immunoSEQ multiplex PCR, yet TCRdb's version contains in-frame clones alone and is incomplete. Here the sample spans about 150,000 clones, over 75% being singletons. Germline values: CDR1 ENHRY, CDR2 SYGVKD. V shed 11 bases and J shed 6 bases, with 14 bases lying between them. The CDR3 has 11 amino acids. Source material: peripheral blood. V gene TRBV10-3 combines with J gene TRBJ2-7; a weak D match, TRBD1 (6 bases). The TCR originated in a human donor in a cohort sampled during active COVID-19. DNA of the CDR3: TGTGCCGTCGGAGCCAGGGGCGAGCAGTACGTC. Its protein is CAVGARGEQYV.